The clone carrying this T cell receptor (beta chain) ranks as medium-sized. This CDR3 spans 17 amino acids. The germline V gene has CDR1 MGHDK and CDR2 SYGVNS. Trimming cost V 2 bases and J 0 bases; bases outside gene matches: 6. This sample was taken from a study of blood T cell repertoires in COVID-19. Study at large: The United States, Italy and Spain provided the acute and convalescent COVID-19 samples.

Authors' methods: Reference gene primer amplification gave estimated nucleated cell counts. The repertoire was sequenced with immunoSEQ multiplex PCR; TCRdb's copy has only in-frame clones and lacks some. The DNA was the basis for D and trimming; V, J and clone size are from that table. The sample lists about 130,000 clones; 60% to 75% were seen once. The sample was peripheral blood. This clonotype originated in a woman in her seventies with acute or convalescent COVID-19. The gene calls are TRBV25-1 and TRBJ1-3, with TRBD1 matching over 8 bases. CDR3 coding DNA: TGTGCCAGCAGTGAAGGACAGGGAGGGAGCTCTGGAAACACCATATATTTT. This codes for CASSEGQGGSSGNTIYF.